This T cell receptor (beta chain) comes out of a study of breast tumors, draining lymph nodes, adjacent tissues. Broader study findings: Compared with lymph nodes, tumors were less diverse; compared with nontumor tissue, more. The data were judged consistent with most tumor T cells coming from lymph node and expanding in tumor. Luminal-like breast cancer showed significantly higher tumor–nontumor repertoire similarity than basal-like.

This clonotype was counted at least ten times. No antigen is known for it. Axillary draining lymph nodes of breast cancer patients supplied the node samples. TCRdb analysed the multiplex PCR reads with MiXCR anew, one entry per CDR3 protein. The sample contains about 230,000 distinct CDR3 sequences, about 34% of which appear only once. The trim removed 4 bases at V and 1 base at J, leaving 3 bases unmatched. Germline CDR1 reads KGHDR; CDR2 reads SFDVKD. The CDR3 consists of 15 residues. The clonotype comes from a female donor with breast cancer. Some clones in this sample may be carry-over from other donors' samples. Source material: axillary lymph node tissue. The chain is built from TRBV24-1 and TRBJ2-7, with 10 bases matching TRBD2. The CDR3 protein is CATSDSTSGSYEQYF. The DNA for the CDR3 is TGTGCCACCAGTGACTCGACTAGCGGGTCCTACGAGCAGTACTTC.